This record covers a single T cell receptor (beta chain). Its antigen is still unknown. The record originates from a study of T cell responses to AZD1222 COVID-19 vaccine. Study results and limitations: Repertoires were collected only later (after the peak T cell response had occurred). At 160-218 and 743-854, vaccine-associated CD4 TCRs were dominant, and they spanned spike.

Sequenced by immunoSEQ multiplex PCR; TCRdb stores in-frame clones only, minus some. The sample includes 110,000 or so clones, roughly 91% of them seen just once. Germline V lookup: CDR1 SQVTM, CDR2 ANQGSEA. V was clipped by 4 bases and J by 7 bases; unmatched bases: 5. The CDR3 runs to 12 residues. Doses given second, at about 4 or about 12 weeks, were pooled. This sequence originates from an adult who received the AZD1222 COVID-19 vaccine. This rearrangement joins TRBV29-1 to TRBJ2-3; 7 nucleotides agree with TRBD2. The sample was peripheral blood, taken 28 days after the second AZD1222 dose. The CDR3 spells CSVVERGNTQYF. For the CDR3, the DNA is TGCAGCGTTGTTGAGCGGGGAAATACGCAGTATTTT.